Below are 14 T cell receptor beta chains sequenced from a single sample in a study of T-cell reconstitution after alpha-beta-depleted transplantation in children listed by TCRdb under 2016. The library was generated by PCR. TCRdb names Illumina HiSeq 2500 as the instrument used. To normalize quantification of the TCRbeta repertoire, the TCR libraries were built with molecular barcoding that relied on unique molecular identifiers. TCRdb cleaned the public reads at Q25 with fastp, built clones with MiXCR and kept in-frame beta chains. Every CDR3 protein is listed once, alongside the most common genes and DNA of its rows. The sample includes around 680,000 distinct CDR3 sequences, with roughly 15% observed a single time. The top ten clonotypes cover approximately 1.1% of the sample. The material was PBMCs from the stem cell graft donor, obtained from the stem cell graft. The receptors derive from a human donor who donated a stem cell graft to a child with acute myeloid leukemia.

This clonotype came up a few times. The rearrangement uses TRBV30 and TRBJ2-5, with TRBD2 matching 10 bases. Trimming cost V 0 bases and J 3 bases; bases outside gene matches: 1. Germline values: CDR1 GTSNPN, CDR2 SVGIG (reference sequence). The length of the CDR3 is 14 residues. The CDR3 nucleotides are TGTGCCTGGAGTGTAGGACTAGCGGAAGAGACCCAGTACTTC. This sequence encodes CAWSVGLAEETQYF.

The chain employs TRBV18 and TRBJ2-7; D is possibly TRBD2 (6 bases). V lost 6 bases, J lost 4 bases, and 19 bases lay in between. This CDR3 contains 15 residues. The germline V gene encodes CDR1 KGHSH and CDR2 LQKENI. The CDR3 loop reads CASSPNLGGTYEQYF. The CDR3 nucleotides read TGTGCCAGCTCCCCGAACCTGGGAGGAACTTACGAGCAGTACTTC.

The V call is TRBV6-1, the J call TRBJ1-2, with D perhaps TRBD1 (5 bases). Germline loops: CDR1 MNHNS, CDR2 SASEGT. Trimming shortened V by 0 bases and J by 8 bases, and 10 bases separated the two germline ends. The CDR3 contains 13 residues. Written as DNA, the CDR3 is TGTGCCAGCAGTGAAGCTGAGACAGACGGCTACACCTTC. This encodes CASSEAETDGYTF.

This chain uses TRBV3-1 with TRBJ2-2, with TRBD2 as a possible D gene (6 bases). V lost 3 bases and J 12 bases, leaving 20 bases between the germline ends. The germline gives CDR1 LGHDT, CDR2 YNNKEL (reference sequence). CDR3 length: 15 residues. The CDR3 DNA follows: TGTGCCAGCAGCCAGATGCGGGACCCACTTGCACAGCTGTTTTTT. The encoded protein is CASSQMRDPLAQLFF.

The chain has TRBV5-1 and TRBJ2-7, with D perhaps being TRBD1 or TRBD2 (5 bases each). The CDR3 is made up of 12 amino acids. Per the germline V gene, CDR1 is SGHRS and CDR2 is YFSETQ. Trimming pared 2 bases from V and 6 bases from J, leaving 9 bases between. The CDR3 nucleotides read TGCGCCAGCAGCTTAAGTGGGGGCGAGCAGTACGTC. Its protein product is CASSLSGGEQYV.

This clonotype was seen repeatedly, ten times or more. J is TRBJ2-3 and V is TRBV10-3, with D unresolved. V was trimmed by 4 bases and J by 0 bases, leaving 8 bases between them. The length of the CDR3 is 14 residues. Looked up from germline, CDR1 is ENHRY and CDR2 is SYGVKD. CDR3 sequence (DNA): TGTGCCATCAGTGGGAAAACTAGCACAGATACGCAGTATTTT. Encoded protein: CAISGKTSTDTQYF.

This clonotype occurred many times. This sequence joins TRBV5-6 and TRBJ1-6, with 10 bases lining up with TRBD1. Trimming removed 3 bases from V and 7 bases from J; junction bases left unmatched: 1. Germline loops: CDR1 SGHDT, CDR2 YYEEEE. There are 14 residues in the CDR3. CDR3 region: CASSWDRGNSPLHF. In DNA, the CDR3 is TGTGCCAGCAGCTGGGACAGGGGCAATTCACCCCTCCACTTT.

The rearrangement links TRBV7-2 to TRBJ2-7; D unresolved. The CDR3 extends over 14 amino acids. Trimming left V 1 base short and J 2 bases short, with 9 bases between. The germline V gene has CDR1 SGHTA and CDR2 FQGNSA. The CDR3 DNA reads TGTGCCAGCAGCTTAGGGACGATGGCCTACGAGCAGTACTTC. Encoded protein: CASSLGTMAYEQYF. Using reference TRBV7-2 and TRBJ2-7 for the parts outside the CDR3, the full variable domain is GAGVSQSPSNKVTEKGKDVELRCDPISGHTALYWYRQSLGQGLEFLIYFQGNSAPDKSGLPSDRFSAERTGGSVSTLTIQRTQQEDSAVYLCASSLGTMAYEQYFGPGTRLTVT.

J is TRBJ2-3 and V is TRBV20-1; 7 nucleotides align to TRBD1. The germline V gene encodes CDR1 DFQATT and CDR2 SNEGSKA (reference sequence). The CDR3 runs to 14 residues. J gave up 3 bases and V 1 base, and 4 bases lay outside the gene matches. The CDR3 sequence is CSARGQGRTDTQYF. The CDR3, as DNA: TGCAGTGCTAGAGGACAGGGTCGGACAGATACGCAGTATTTT.

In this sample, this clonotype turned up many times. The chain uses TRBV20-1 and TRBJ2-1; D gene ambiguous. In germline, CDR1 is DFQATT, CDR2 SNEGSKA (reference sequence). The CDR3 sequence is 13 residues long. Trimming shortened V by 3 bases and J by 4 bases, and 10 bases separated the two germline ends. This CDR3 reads CSASNADYNEQFF. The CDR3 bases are TGCAGTGCTAGTAACGCGGATTACAATGAGCAGTTCTTC.

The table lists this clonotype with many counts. CDR3 amino acids: CASSLHRVTGELFF. In DNA, the CDR3 is TGTGCCAGCAGCCTCCACAGGGTGACCGGGGAGCTGTTTTTT. V and J are TRBV6-1 and TRBJ2-2; tentative D call: TRBD1 (6 bases). Per germline, CDR1 MNHNS and CDR2 SASEGT. The CDR3 loop spans 14 amino acids. The V end lost 6 bases, the J end lost 5 bases, and 13 bases lay between the germline ends.

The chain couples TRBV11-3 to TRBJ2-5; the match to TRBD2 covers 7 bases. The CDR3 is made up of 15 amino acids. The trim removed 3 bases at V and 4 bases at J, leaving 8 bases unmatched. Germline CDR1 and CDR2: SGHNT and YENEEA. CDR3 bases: TGTGCCAGCAGCTTGGCGGGGCTAGCGGCAGAGACCCAGTACTTC. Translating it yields CASSLAGLAAETQYF.

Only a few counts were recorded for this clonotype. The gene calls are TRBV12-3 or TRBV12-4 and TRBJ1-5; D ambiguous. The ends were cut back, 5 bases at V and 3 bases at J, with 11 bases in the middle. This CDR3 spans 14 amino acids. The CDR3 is CASSVTRANQPQHF. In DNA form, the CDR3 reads TGTGCCAGCAGTGTTACAAGAGCCAATCAGCCCCAGCATTTT.

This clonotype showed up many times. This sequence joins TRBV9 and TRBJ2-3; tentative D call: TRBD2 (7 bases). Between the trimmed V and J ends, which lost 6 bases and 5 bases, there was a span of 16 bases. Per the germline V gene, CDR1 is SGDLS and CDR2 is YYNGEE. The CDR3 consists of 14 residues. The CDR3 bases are TGTGCCAGCAACGGGGGGCAGTGGGGAGATACGCAGTATTTT. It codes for CASNGGQWGDTQYF. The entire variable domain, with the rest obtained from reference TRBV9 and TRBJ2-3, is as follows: DSGVTQTPKHLITATGQRVTLRCSPRSGDLSVYWYQQSLDQGLQFLIQYYNGEERAKGNILERFSAQQFPDLHSELNLSSLELGDSALYFCASNGGQWGDTQYFGPGTRLTVL.